This T cell receptor beta chain stems from a study of T cell changes during pregnancy in multiple sclerosis. Trimming pared 1 base from V and 4 bases from J, leaving 11 bases between. Germline CDR1 and CDR2: SGHTA and FQGNSA. The CDR3 runs 15 residues. The protocol was immunoSEQ multiplex PCR, while the TCRdb copy is restricted to in-frame clones and leaves out a portion. The sample has fewer than 70,000 clones, about 88% seen once. V is TRBV7-2 and J is TRBJ1-5; D may be TRBD1 (6 bases). Sequencing used peripheral blood, obtained in the first trimester of pregnancy. The origin of this receptor is a female donor with multiple sclerosis, enrolled in a pregnancy study. Written as DNA, the CDR3 is TGTGCCAGCAGCTTAGGCACAGGGCGGAATCAGCCCCAGCATTTT. Residues: CASSLGTGRNQPQHF.